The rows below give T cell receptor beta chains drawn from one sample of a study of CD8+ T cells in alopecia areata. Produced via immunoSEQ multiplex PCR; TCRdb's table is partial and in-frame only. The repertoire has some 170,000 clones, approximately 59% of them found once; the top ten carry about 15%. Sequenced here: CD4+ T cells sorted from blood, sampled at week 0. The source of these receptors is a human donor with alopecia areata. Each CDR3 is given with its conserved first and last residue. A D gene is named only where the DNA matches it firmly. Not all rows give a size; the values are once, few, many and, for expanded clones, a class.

CDR3 protein: CASSMFGEETQYF
CDR3 DNA: TGTGCCAGTAGTATGTTTGGCGAAGAGACCCAGTACTTC
J gene: TRBJ2-5
CDR3 length: 13
V gene: TRBV19
D gene: NA
clone size: few

CDR3 protein: CASSITNLSNQPQHF
CDR3 DNA: TGTGCCAGTAGTATAACGAACCTTAGCAATCAGCCCCAGCATTTT
J gene: TRBJ1-5
CDR3 length: 15
V gene: TRBV19
D gene: NA
clone size: NA

CDR3 protein: CSVEEGLAGRPQYF
CDR3 DNA: TGCAGCGTTGAAGAAGGACTAGCGGGGCGTCCTCAGTATTTT
J gene: TRBJ2-3
CDR3 length: 14
V gene: TRBV29-1
D gene: TRBD2
clone size: few

CDR3 protein: CASKDRGQTEAFF
CDR3 DNA: TGTGCCAGCAAAGACAGGGGGCAAACTGAAGCTTTCTTT
J gene: TRBJ1-1
CDR3 length: 13
V gene: TRBV25-1
D gene: TRBD1
clone size: NA

CDR3 protein: CSVGTGASEKLFF
CDR3 DNA: TGCAGCGTTGGGACAGGGGCTAGCGAAAAACTGTTTTTT
J gene: TRBJ1-4
CDR3 length: 13
V gene: TRBV29-1
D gene: TRBD1
clone size: NA

CDR3 protein: CASSYTAGNSPLHF
CDR3 DNA: TGTGCCAGCAGTTACACGGCGGGTAATTCACCCCTCCACTTT
J gene: TRBJ1-6
CDR3 length: 14
V gene: TRBV6-5
D gene: NA
clone size: NA

CDR3 protein: CASRAPGQGGDEQFF
CDR3 DNA: TGTGCCAGTAGGGCTCCGGGACAGGGAGGCGATGAGCAGTTCTTC
J gene: TRBJ2-1
CDR3 length: 15
V gene: TRBV19
D gene: TRBD1
clone size: NA

CDR3 protein: CSASHGDGYTF
CDR3 DNA: TGCAGTGCTAGTCACGGAGATGGCTACACCTTC
J gene: TRBJ1-2
CDR3 length: 11
V gene: TRBV20-1
D gene: NA
clone size: NA

CDR3 protein: CAWSVSVQGYIQYF
CDR3 DNA: TGTGCCTGGAGTGTTTCCGTGCAGGGGTACATTCAGTACTTC
J gene: TRBJ2-4
CDR3 length: 14
V gene: TRBV30
D gene: NA
clone size: NA

CDR3 protein: CASSETPNPTANYGYTF
CDR3 DNA: TGTGCCAGCAGCGAAACCCCCAACCCCACAGCTAACTATGGCTACACCTTC
J gene: TRBJ1-2
CDR3 length: 17
V gene: TRBV7-6
D gene: NA
clone size: NA

CDR3 protein: CASSLEGPPTGELFF
CDR3 DNA: TGCGCCAGCAGCTTGGAGGGGCCGCCCACCGGGGAGCTGTTTTTT
J gene: TRBJ2-2
CDR3 length: 15
V gene: TRBV5-1
D gene: NA
clone size: NA

CDR3 protein: CASSLGFDIPTYEQYF
CDR3 DNA: TGCGCCAGCAGCTTGGGTTTTGACATACCCACCTACGAGCAGTACTTC
J gene: TRBJ2-7
CDR3 length: 16
V gene: TRBV5-1
D gene: NA
clone size: NA

CDR3 protein: CAWSVWQPLAGELFF
CDR3 DNA: TGTGCCTGGAGTGTATGGCAGCCCTTAGCCGGGGAGCTGTTTTTT
J gene: TRBJ2-2
CDR3 length: 15
V gene: TRBV30
D gene: NA
clone size: NA

CDR3 protein: CASSYNRLNTEAFF
CDR3 DNA: TGTGCCAGCAGCTATAACAGGTTGAACACTGAAGCTTTCTTT
J gene: TRBJ1-1
CDR3 length: 14
V gene: TRBV7-2
D gene: NA
clone size: few

CDR3 protein: CASSLPGGKAFF
CDR3 DNA: TGTGCCAGCAGTCTCCCAGGGGGAAAGGCTTTCTTT
J gene: TRBJ1-1
CDR3 length: 12
V gene: TRBV27
D gene: TRBD1
clone size: NA

CDR3 protein: CASSQANYGYTF
CDR3 DNA: TGCGCCAGCAGCCAAGCTAACTATGGCTACACCTTC
J gene: TRBJ1-2
CDR3 length: 12
V gene: TRBV4-1
D gene: NA
clone size: NA

CDR3 protein: CASGQGLATSTDTQYF
CDR3 DNA: TGTGCTAGTGGCCAGGGACTAGCGACTAGCACAGATACGCAGTATTTT
J gene: TRBJ2-3
CDR3 length: 16
V gene: TRBV12-5
D gene: TRBD2
clone size: once

CDR3 protein: CASSTRTGKNTEAFF
CDR3 DNA: TGCGCCAGCAGCACTAGGACAGGTAAAAACACTGAAGCTTTCTTT
J gene: TRBJ1-1
CDR3 length: 15
V gene: TRBV5-1
D gene: TRBD1
clone size: NA

CDR3 protein: CASSEGMTQPQHF
CDR3 DNA: TGTGCCAGCAGTGAAGGGATGACTCAGCCCCAGCATTTT
J gene: TRBJ1-5
CDR3 length: 13
V gene: TRBV6-1
D gene: NA
clone size: NA

CDR3 protein: CASSLAQPQHF
CDR3 DNA: TGTGCCAGCAGTTTAGCTCAGCCCCAGCATTTT
J gene: TRBJ1-5
CDR3 length: 11
V gene: TRBV28
D gene: NA
clone size: NA

CDR3 protein: CASSFPQETQYF
CDR3 DNA: TGTGCCAGCAGCTTCCCACAAGAGACCCAGTACTTC
J gene: TRBJ2-5
CDR3 length: 12
V gene: TRBV11-1
D gene: NA
clone size: NA

CDR3 protein: CASSLKGQGRAREQFF
CDR3 DNA: TGTGCCAGCAGCTTGAAGGGACAGGGTAGGGCCAGGGAGCAGTTCTTC
J gene: TRBJ2-1
CDR3 length: 16
V gene: TRBV7-9
D gene: TRBD1
clone size: once

CDR3 protein: CSVRRSQYEQYF
CDR3 DNA: TGCAGCGTTAGGCGTTCCCAGTACGAGCAGTACTTC
J gene: TRBJ2-7
CDR3 length: 12
V gene: TRBV29-1
D gene: NA
clone size: NA

CDR3 protein: CASSPRPRTVTGYEQYF
CDR3 DNA: TGTGCCAGTAGTCCGAGACCCCGGACAGTCACGGGCTACGAGCAGTACTTC
J gene: TRBJ2-7
CDR3 length: 17
V gene: TRBV19
D gene: NA
clone size: NA

CDR3 protein: CAWSVQGGRGLNQPQHF
CDR3 DNA: TGTGCCTGGAGTGTACAAGGGGGACGGGGTCTTAATCAGCCCCAGCATTTT
J gene: TRBJ1-5
CDR3 length: 17
V gene: TRBV30
D gene: NA
clone size: few

CDR3 protein: CSVGGESSYNEQFF
CDR3 DNA: TGCAGCGTGGGGGGCGAGAGCTCCTACAATGAGCAGTTCTTC
J gene: TRBJ2-1
CDR3 length: 14
V gene: TRBV29-1
D gene: NA
clone size: NA

CDR3 protein: CASSTQGYTEAFF
CDR3 DNA: TGTGCCAGCAGTACACAGGGCTACACTGAAGCTTTCTTT
J gene: TRBJ1-1
CDR3 length: 13
V gene: TRBV25-1
D gene: NA
clone size: NA

CDR3 protein: CATSRELESGNTIYF
CDR3 DNA: TGTGCCACCAGCAGAGAACTGGAATCCGGAAACACCATATATTTT
J gene: TRBJ1-3
CDR3 length: 15
V gene: TRBV15
D gene: NA
clone size: NA